This T cell receptor (beta chain) was identified in a study of chemoradiotherapy in HPV16-positive cancers. Study summary: Candidate HPV-specific T-cell clones and common TCR motifs came from functional assays in two HPV16-positive patients.

Comment on this clone: The antigen is not known.

Samples were taken several times over chemoradiotherapy. The CDR3 is 14 residues long. Germline assignment: CDR1 SEHNR and CDR2 FQNEAQ (reference sequence). Between the trimmed V and J ends, which lost 0 bases and 3 bases, there was a span of 7 bases. Whole-study results and caveats: Candidate HPV-specific clones and E7-related TCR motifs grew in tumor during treatment.

Some clones are missing from TCRdb's copy, which holds only in-frame ones; the method was immunoSEQ multiplex PCR. The data contain about 250 clones, about 81% of them singletons. This specimen consisted of tumor tissue, obtained from a patient who underwent chemoradiotherapy. This receptor was identified in a human donor with HPV-associated anogenital cancer. J is TRBJ2-3 and V is TRBV7-9; the D is unclear. The CDR3: CASSLAVGTDTQYF. The CDR3 DNA reads as TGTGCCAGCAGCTTAGCAGTCGGAACAGATACGCAGTATTTT.